The 25 T cell receptor beta chains reported below all come from one sample, sequenced in a study of T-cell reconstitution after alpha-beta-depleted transplantation in children. Unique molecular identifiers were incorporated during preparation of the TCRbeta library. Each CDR3 protein is one row after TCRdb ran MiXCR on the PCR reads. This table has hundreds of thousands of distinct CDR3 sequences, 11% appearing once. Sequenced material: PBMCs, taken before TCRalphabeta/CD19-depleted stem cell transplant. These receptors were taken from a child younger than two with acute myeloid leukemia, due to receive a stem cell transplant.

This clonotype was seen many times. V gene TRBV5-1 combines with J gene TRBJ2-3, with D maybe TRBD2 (6 bases). The germline V gene encodes CDR1 SGHRS and CDR2 YFSETQ. Between the trimmed V and J ends, which lost 8 bases and 2 bases, there was a span of 15 bases. The CDR3 runs 14 residues. CDR3 amino acids: CASTRDSFTDTQYF. The CDR3 bases are TGCGCCAGTACCCGGGACTCCTTCACAGATACGCAGTATTTT.

In its sample, this clonotype was seen many times. The chain recombines TRBV27 with TRBJ1-6; TRBD1 aligns across 9 bases. The CDR3 spans 16 residues. Germline V lookup: CDR1 MNHEY, CDR2 SMNVEV (reference sequence). Trimming removed 5 bases from V and 9 bases from J; junction bases left unmatched: 11. In DNA form, the CDR3 reads TGTGCCAGCAGTCCAGAACGACAGGGGGGGATTTCACCCCTCCACTTT. Translated: CASSPERQGGISPLHF.

This clonotype was counted at least ten times. V usage is TRBV4-2 and J usage is TRBJ2-7; 8 positions agree with TRBD1. Trimming cost V 4 bases and J 6 bases; bases outside gene matches: 8. The length of the CDR3 is 14 residues. Germline V lookup: CDR1 LGHNA, CDR2 YNFKEQ. The DNA for the CDR3 is TGTGCCAGCAGCCGAGGAGGACAGGGCGCCGAGCAGTACTTC. Its protein product is CASSRGGQGAEQYF.

This clonotype was seen at least ten times. This rearrangement joins TRBV12-3 or TRBV12-4 to TRBJ2-1; D is possibly TRBD1 (5 bases). This CDR3 region has 14 residues. V dropped 6 bases and J dropped 6 bases, with 15 bases sitting between them. Written as DNA, the CDR3 is TGTGCCAGCAGCGTGGGCGCTGGGGCCAATGAGCAGTTCTTC. Its translation: CASSVGAGANEQFF.

V gene TRBV29-1 combines with J gene TRBJ1-2; perhaps TRBD1 as D (5 bases). Germline CDR1 reads SQVTM; CDR2 reads ANQGSEA. V gave up 6 bases and J gave up 5 bases, with 13 bases separating them. This CDR3 has 12 amino acids. In DNA form, the CDR3 reads TGCAGCGTCATGGGGGACGGGTATGGCTACACCTTC. Residues: CSVMGDGYGYTF.

This clonotype occurred many times. The chain joins TRBV29-1 to TRBJ2-4; D is ambiguous. The germline gives CDR1 SQVTM, CDR2 ANQGSEA. Trimming stripped 0 bases from V and 0 bases from J, with 12 bases between. CDR3 length: 16 amino acids. The CDR3: CSVEDKALGAKNIQYF. CDR3 sequence (DNA): TGCAGCGTTGAAGATAAGGCCCTCGGAGCCAAAAACATTCAGTACTTC.

This clonotype was seen a handful of times. J is TRBJ2-3 and V is TRBV5-5; 7 bases map to TRBD2. V was clipped by 0 bases and J by 4 bases; unmatched bases: 5. This CDR3 is built from 15 residues. Germline V gives CDR1 SGHKS, CDR2 YYEKEE (reference sequence). The CDR3 DNA is TGTGCCAGCAGCTTGGATGTGGGAGGGGCAGATACGCAGTATTTT. Protein: CASSLDVGGADTQYF.

This clonotype was detected a few times. The V and J genes are TRBV30 and TRBJ2-5, with D unclear. Germline V CDR1 and CDR2: GTSNPN, SVGIG (reference sequence). The CDR3 sequence is 12 residues long. Deletions cut 5 bases from V and 1 base from J, with 8 bases between. The CDR3 nucleotides are TGTGCCTGGCAACCCTCCCAAGAGACCCAGTACTTC. Protein product: CAWQPSQETQYF.

This clonotype appeared many times. V gene TRBV6-1 combines with J gene TRBJ1-2, with D possibly TRBD1 on 6 matching bases. The V gene lost 0 bases and the J gene lost 0 bases, with 14 bases spanning the gap. The CDR3 sequence is 17 residues long. In germline, CDR1 is MNHNS, CDR2 SASEGT. The CDR3 nucleotides are TGTGCCAGCAGTGAAGCGCGTTGGGGGCCTTCTAACTATGGCTACACCTTC. Encoded protein: CASSEARWGPSNYGYTF.

Ten or more counts support this clonotype. This chain links TRBV5-1 with TRBJ1-1; D perhaps matches TRBD1 (5 bases). V lost 4 bases and J 0 bases, leaving 13 bases between the germline ends. The CDR3 extends over 15 amino acids. CDR1 and CDR2 from the germline V gene are SGHRS and YFSETQ. The CDR3 loop reads CASSRQTALNTEAFF. The CDR3, as DNA: TGCGCCAGCAGCCGGCAGACAGCATTGAACACTGAAGCTTTCTTT.

The chain has TRBV30 and TRBJ1-2; the D is unclear. The germline CDR1 and CDR2 sequences are GTSNPN and SVGIG (reference sequence). CDR3 length: 13 residues. Trimming removed 8 bases from V and 4 bases from J, with 17 bases in between. CDR3 sequence: CAHDERMVYGYTF. CDR3 bases: TGTGCCCATGACGAGCGTATGGTCTATGGCTACACCTTC.

In this sample, this clonotype turned up many times. The chain couples TRBV5-1 to TRBJ2-3; 11 positions match TRBD2. Germline V gene sequence: CDR1 SGHRS, CDR2 YFSETQ. J was trimmed by 2 bases and V by 0 bases; bases with no gene match: 11. The CDR3 is 19 amino acids. The CDR3 DNA is TGCGCCAGCAGCTTGGGGCCGTCAACTAGCGGGAGTACCACAGATACGCAGTATTTT. Translated, it gives CASSLGPSTSGSTTDTQYF. Together with reference TRBV5-1 and TRBJ2-3, the CDR3 gives the full variable domain: KAGVTQTPRYLIKTRGQQVTLSCSPISGHRSVSWYQQTPGQGLQFLFEYFSETQRNKGNFPGRFSGRQFSNSRSEMNVSTLELGDSALYLCASSLGPSTSGSTTDTQYFGPGTRLTVL.

This clonotype has a count of ten or more. The rearrangement links TRBV12-3 or TRBV12-4 to TRBJ1-2; tentatively, D is TRBD1 (5 bases). This CDR3 contains 15 residues. The ends were cut back, 3 bases at V and 5 bases at J, with 16 bases in the middle. In nucleotides, the CDR3 is TGTGCCAGCAGTTTCCGCCGGGGGTTGGGGTATGGCTACACCTTC. This encodes CASSFRRGLGYGYTF.

This clonotype was recorded many times. The CDR3 DNA follows: TGTGCCTGGAGTCTGGGGGTAGCGGGGAGCTACGAGCAGTACTTC. Amino acids: CAWSLGVAGSYEQYF. The chain recombines TRBV30 with TRBJ2-7; 8 bases match TRBD2. CDR3 length equals 15 residues. Germline trimming cut 2 bases from V and 3 bases from J; bases unmatched to any gene: 9. Per the germline V gene, CDR1 is GTSNPN and CDR2 is SVGIG (reference sequence).

This clonotype was found once. One base away lies a much larger clone, so this may be a sequencing read error. The chain has TRBV28 and TRBJ2-3; perhaps TRBD2 as D (6 bases). The germline V gene encodes CDR1 MDHEN and CDR2 SYDVKM. The CDR3 spans 12 residues. The CDR3 is CASNLATDAQYF. CDR3 coding DNA: TGTGCCAGCAATCTAGCGACAGATGCGCAGTATTTT.

This clonotype has ten or more counts. The chain is built from TRBV5-1 and TRBJ2-1; the match to TRBD2 covers 11 bases. In germline, CDR1 is SGHRS, CDR2 YFSETQ. There are 16 residues in the CDR3. Trimming took 5 bases from V and 5 from J; bases not matched to a gene: 9. The CDR3, as DNA: TGCGCCAGCAGTCGCTCTCCTAGCGGGGGGAACAATGAGCAGTTCTTC. Translating gives CASSRSPSGGNNEQFF.

This clonotype was observed many times. The chain couples TRBV12-3 or TRBV12-4 to TRBJ1-2; a weak D match, TRBD1 (6 bases). Trimming left V 6 bases short and J 1 base short, with 18 bases between. This CDR3 spans 16 amino acids. As DNA, the CDR3 is TGTGCCAGCAGCCCCTCCGGGGGGCGCAGTAACTATGGCTACACCTTC. It yields the protein CASSPSGGRSNYGYTF.

Many counts were recorded for this clonotype. The genes are TRBV18 and TRBJ2-1, with 9 bases lining up with TRBD2. V lost 3 bases to trimming and J lost 5 bases; unmatched junction nucleotides: 8. This CDR3 spans 16 amino acids. Germline CDR1 reads KGHSH; CDR2 reads LQKENI. For the CDR3, the DNA is TGTGCCAGCTCACCGCTCAAAGGACTAGCGCACAATGAGCAGTTCTTC. Translation: CASSPLKGLAHNEQFF.

This clonotype was seen repeatedly, ten times or more. The chain carries TRBV5-1 and TRBJ2-1; D may be TRBD1 (6 bases). Trimming removed 0 bases from V and 8 bases from J, with 12 bases in between. Per germline, CDR1 SGHRS and CDR2 YFSETQ. The CDR3 spans 14 residues. The CDR3 coding sequence is TGCGCCAGCAGCTTGGCAGGGGCCCGAGATGAGCAGTTCTTC. It translates to CASSLAGARDEQFF.

This clonotype was seen many times. The chain carries TRBV20-1 and TRBJ2-1; 10 bases agree with TRBD2. V shed 6 bases and J 8 bases; nucleotides not matched to a gene: 10. The germline gives CDR1 DFQATT, CDR2 SNEGSKA (reference sequence). This CDR3 region has 14 residues. For the CDR3, the DNA is TGCAGTGCAGCCAGAGCGGGGGGGCTCTATGAGCAGTTCTTC. This translates into CSAARAGGLYEQFF.

This clonotype was observed many times. An end of the junction does not agree with germline; a read error may underlie this. This chain links TRBV29-1 with TRBJ2-6, with D maybe TRBD1 (5 bases). CDR3 size: 16 residues. Germline CDR1 is SQVTM and CDR2 is ANQGSEA. CDR3 sequence: CSVERDTDSGANALTF. As DNA, the CDR3 is TGCAGCGTTGAAAGGGATACCGACTCTGGGGCCAACGCCCTGACTTTC.

This clonotype came up a few times. The chain recombines TRBV6-2 or TRBV6-3 with TRBJ2-1, with D perhaps TRBD2 (6 bases). V lost 1 base and J 4 bases, leaving 14 bases between the germline ends. Germline values: CDR1 MNHEY, CDR2 SVGEGT. The CDR3 is made up of 16 amino acids. The CDR3 nucleotides read TGTGCCAGCAGTTACTTGGCGGGAAGCGCGTACAATGAGCAGTTCTTC. It encodes CASSYLAGSAYNEQFF.

There are many counts of this clonotype. This sequence joins TRBV25-1 and TRBJ1-5; D is unclear. The length of the CDR3 is 15 residues. The V end was cut by 3 bases, the J end by 5 bases, with 14 bases between. The germline CDR1 and CDR2 sequences are MGHDK and SYGVNS. CDR3 nucleotides: TGTGCCAGCAGTGAGGGTCATAGCGCCTATCAGCCCCAGCATTTT. As protein: CASSEGHSAYQPQHF.

This clonotype was seen ten or more times. The J gene is TRBJ1-4, the V gene TRBV5-1; D ambiguous. Germline CDR1 is SGHRS and CDR2 is YFSETQ. Trimming removed 4 bases at V and 0 bases at J, with 7 bases between. The length of the CDR3 is 14 residues. The CDR3 loop is CASSVGSTNEKLFF. The CDR3 region has the DNA TGCGCCAGCAGCGTTGGTTCAACTAATGAAAAACTGTTTTTT.

This clonotype was recorded many times. The chain recombines TRBV10-3 with TRBJ2-2; the D gene is possibly TRBD2 (5 bases). The V gene's germline CDR1 is ENHRY and CDR2 SYGVKD. The CDR3 loop spans 15 amino acids. The V end was cut by 0 bases, the J end by 5 bases, with 10 bases between. CDR3 bases: TGTGCCATCAGTGAGTCGGGAGTCGAAACCGGGGAGCTGTTTTTT. Its protein is CAISESGVETGELFF.